These 9 T cell receptor beta chains were all obtained from the same sample, sequenced in a study of CD8 T cells in Susac syndrome. RNA in amounts of roughly 0.5 to 1 ug was reverse transcribed with random hexamers. TCRdb re-called the immunoSEQ multiplex PCR reads through MiXCR, storing one row per CDR3 protein. Altogether around 190,000 distinct CDR3 sequences are present, 85% to 95% being singletons, with the ten largest covering less than 0.2%. Sequencing input: CD8+ T cells from PBMCs. Receptors originate from a human donor with multiple sclerosis.

The rearrangement joins TRBV25-1 to TRBJ1-5; D gene uncertain. Germline V gene sequence: CDR1 MGHDK, CDR2 SYGVNS. The V and J ends lost 1 base and 4 bases respectively, with 5 bases between them. The length of the CDR3 is 13 residues. The CDR3 DNA is TGTGCCAGCAGTGAATTTGGGAATCAGCCCCAGCATTTT. It yields the protein CASSEFGNQPQHF. Looking up the rest from reference TRBV25-1 and TRBJ1-5 gives the full variable domain: EADIYQTPRYLVIGTGKKITLECSQTMGHDKMYWYQQDPGMELHLIHYSYGVNSTEKGDLSSESTVSRIRTEHFPLTLESARPSHTSQYLCASSEFGNQPQHFGDGTRLSIL.

The chain has TRBV19 and TRBJ2-7; D gene unclear. Germline V CDR1 and CDR2: LNHDA, SQIVND (reference sequence). This CDR3 has 15 residues. With 2 bases removed from V and 6 bases from J, the gap between germline ends came to 17 bases. The CDR3 DNA follows: TGTGCCAGTAGTATATATCTCAGTCAAACCGGCGAGCAGTACTTC. It specifies CASSIYLSQTGEQYF. The full variable domain, its missing parts supplied by reference TRBV19 and TRBJ2-7, is DGGITQSPKYLFRKEGQNVTLSCEQNLNHDAMYWYRQDPGQGLRLIYYSQIVNDFQKGDIAEGYSVSREKKESFPLTVTSAQKNPTAFYLCASSIYLSQTGEQYFGPGTRLTVT.

This clonotype was found once. The chain links TRBV15 to TRBJ2-3, with D unclear. The V gene's germline CDR1 is LNHNV and CDR2 YYDKDF (reference sequence). The CDR3 length is 14 residues. Trimming stripped 0 bases from V and 2 bases from J, with 6 bases between. The CDR3 sequence is CATSREVTTDTQYF. Here the CDR3 DNA reads TGTGCCACCAGCAGAGAGGTTACCACAGATACGCAGTATTTT.

This clonotype was observed a few times. The chain couples TRBV15 to TRBJ2-7, with D possibly being TRBD1 (5 bases). V gave up 0 bases and J gave up 1 base, with 10 bases separating them. Germline V gene sequence: CDR1 LNHNV, CDR2 YYDKDF (reference sequence). The CDR3 loop spans 15 amino acids. This CDR3 reads CATSRDRGQSYEQYF. CDR3 coding DNA: TGTGCCACCAGCAGAGATAGGGGTCAGTCCTACGAGCAGTACTTC. Supplemented by reference TRBV15 and TRBJ2-7, the full variable domain reads DAMVIQNPRYQVTQFGKPVTLSCSQTLNHNVMYWYQQKSSQAPKLLFHYYDKDFNNEADTPDNFQSRRPNTSFCFLDIRSPGLGDTAMYLCATSRDRGQSYEQYFGPGTRLTVT.

The chain uses TRBV27 and TRBJ2-6, with D perhaps matching TRBD1 (5 bases). The germline gives CDR1 MNHEY, CDR2 SMNVEV (reference sequence). CDR3 length: 18 amino acids. V dropped 5 bases and J dropped 1 base, with 18 bases sitting between them. The CDR3 coding sequence is TGTGCCAGCAGTCCCCAGCAGGGTCAGGGATCTGGGGCCAACGTCCTGACTTTC. Translated: CASSPQQGQGSGANVLTF. Variable domain in full (rest from reference TRBV27 and TRBJ2-6): EAQVTQNPRYLITVTGKKLTVTCSQNMNHEYMSWYRQDPGLGLRQIYYSMNVEVTDKGDVPEGYKVSRKEKRNFPLILESPSPNQTSLYFCASSPQQGQGSGANVLTFGAGSRLTVL.

The chain employs TRBV15 and TRBJ1-3; no reliable D call. V was shortened by 3 bases and J by 1 base, with 13 bases between the two germline ends. CDR3 size: 16 residues. Germline V gene lookup returns CDR1 LNHNV and CDR2 YYDKDF (reference sequence). In DNA, the CDR3 is TGTGCCACCAGCAGGGCCACTGAAGGATCTGGAAACACCATATATTTT. Its protein product is CATSRATEGSGNTIYF.

Here the CDR3 DNA reads TGTGCCGCCCCAGGGCGGGGCACTGAAGCTTTCTTT. This translates into CAAPGRGTEAFF. The chain recombines TRBV24-1 with TRBJ1-1; D is perhaps TRBD1 (5 bases). The germline V gene has CDR1 KGHDR and CDR2 SFDVKD. The V and J ends lost 12 bases and 4 bases respectively, with 14 bases between them. There are 12 residues in the CDR3.

The chain is built from TRBV13 and TRBJ2-3; D may be TRBD1 or TRBD2 (5 bases each). The CDR3 loop spans 12 amino acids. V gave up 9 bases and J gave up 0 bases, with 7 bases separating them. Germline CDR1 reads PRHDT; CDR2 reads FYEKMQ (reference sequence). The chain's CDR3 is CASEGSTDTQYF. CDR3 DNA: TGTGCCAGTGAGGGGAGCACAGATACGCAGTATTTT.

The genes are TRBV27 and TRBJ2-5; 10 bases line up with TRBD1. The V gene end was trimmed by 8 bases and the J gene end by 4 bases; junction bases not matched to a gene: 4. The length of the CDR3 is 13 residues. Germline V gene data show CDR1 as MNHEY and CDR2 as SMNVEV (reference sequence). The CDR3 coding sequence is TGTGCCAGCTTTGGACAGGGGGGAGAGACCCAGTACTTC. The encoded protein is CASFGQGGETQYF.